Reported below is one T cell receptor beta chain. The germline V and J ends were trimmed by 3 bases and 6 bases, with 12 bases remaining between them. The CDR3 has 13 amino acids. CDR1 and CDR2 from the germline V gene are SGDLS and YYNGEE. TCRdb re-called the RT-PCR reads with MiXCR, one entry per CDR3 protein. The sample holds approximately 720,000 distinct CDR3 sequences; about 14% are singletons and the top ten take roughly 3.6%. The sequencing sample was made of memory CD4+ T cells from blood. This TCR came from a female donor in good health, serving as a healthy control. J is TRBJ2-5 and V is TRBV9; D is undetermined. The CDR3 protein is CASSAPGLQTQYF. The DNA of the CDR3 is TGTGCCAGCAGCGCCCCGGGTTTGCAGACCCAGTACTTC. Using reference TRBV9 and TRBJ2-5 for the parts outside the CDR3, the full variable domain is DSGVTQTPKHLITATGQRVTLRCSPRSGDLSVYWYQQSLDQGLQFLIQYYNGEERAKGNILERFSAQQFPDLHSELNLSSLELGDSALYFCASSAPGLQTQYFGPGTRLLVL.